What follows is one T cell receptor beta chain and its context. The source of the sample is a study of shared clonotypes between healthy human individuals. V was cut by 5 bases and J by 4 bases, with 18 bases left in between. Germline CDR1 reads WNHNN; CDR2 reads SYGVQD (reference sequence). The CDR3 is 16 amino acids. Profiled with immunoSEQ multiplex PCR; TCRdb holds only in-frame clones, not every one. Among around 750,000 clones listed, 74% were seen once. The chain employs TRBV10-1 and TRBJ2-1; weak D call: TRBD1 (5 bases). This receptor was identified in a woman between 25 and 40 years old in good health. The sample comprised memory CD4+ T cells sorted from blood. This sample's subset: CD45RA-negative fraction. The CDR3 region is CASSRTIGVTYNEQFF. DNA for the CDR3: TGCGCCAGCAGTCGTACGATAGGGGTGACTTACAATGAGCAGTTCTTC.